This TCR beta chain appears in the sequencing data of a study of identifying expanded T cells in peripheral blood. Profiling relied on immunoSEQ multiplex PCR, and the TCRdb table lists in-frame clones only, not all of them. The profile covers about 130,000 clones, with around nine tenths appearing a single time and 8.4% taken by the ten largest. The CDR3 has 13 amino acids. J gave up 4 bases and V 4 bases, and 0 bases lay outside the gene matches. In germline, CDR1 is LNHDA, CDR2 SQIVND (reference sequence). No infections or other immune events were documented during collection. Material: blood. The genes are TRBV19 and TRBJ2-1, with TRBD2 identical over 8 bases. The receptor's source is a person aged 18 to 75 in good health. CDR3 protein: CASSTSGYNEQFF. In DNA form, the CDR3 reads TGTGCCAGTAGTACTAGCGGGTACAATGAGCAGTTCTTC.